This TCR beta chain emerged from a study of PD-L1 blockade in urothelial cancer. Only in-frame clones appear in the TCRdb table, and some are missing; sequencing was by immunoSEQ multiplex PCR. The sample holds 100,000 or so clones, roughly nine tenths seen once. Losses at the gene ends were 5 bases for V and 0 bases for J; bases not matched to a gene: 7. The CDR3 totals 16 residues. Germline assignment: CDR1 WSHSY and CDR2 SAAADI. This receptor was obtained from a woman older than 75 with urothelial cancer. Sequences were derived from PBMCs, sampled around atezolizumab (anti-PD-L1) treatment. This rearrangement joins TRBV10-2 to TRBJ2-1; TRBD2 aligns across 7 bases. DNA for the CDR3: TGCGCCAGCAGTATCGGGACTACCTCCTCCTACAATGAGCAGTTCTTC. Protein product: CASSIGTTSSYNEQFF.